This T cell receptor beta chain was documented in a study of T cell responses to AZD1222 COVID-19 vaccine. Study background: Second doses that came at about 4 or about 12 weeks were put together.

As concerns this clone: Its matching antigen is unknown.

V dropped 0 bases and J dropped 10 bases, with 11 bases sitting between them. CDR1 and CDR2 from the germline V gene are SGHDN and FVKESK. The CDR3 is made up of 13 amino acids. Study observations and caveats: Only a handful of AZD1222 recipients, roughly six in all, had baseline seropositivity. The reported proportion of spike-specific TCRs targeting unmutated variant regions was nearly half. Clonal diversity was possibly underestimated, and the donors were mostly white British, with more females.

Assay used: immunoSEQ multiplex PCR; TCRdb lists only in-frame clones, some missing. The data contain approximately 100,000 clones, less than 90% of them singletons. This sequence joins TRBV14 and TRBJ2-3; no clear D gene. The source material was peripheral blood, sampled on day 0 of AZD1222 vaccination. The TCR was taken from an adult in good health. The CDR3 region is CASSQDFGRPQYF. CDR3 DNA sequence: TGTGCCAGCAGCCAAGATTTCGGTAGACCGCAGTATTTT. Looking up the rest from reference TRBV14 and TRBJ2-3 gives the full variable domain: EAGVTQFPSHSVIEKGQTVTLRCDPISGHDNLYWYRRVMGKEIKFLLHFVKESKQDESGMPNNRFLAERTGGTYSTLKVQPAELEDSGVYFCASSQDFGRPQYFGPGTRLTVL.